The present entry profiles one T cell receptor (beta chain) with its context. No antigen is known for it. The data originate from a study of cytomegalovirus exposure and HLA in healthy donors. For the study at large: Earlier work reported 117 million unique TCR beta sequences from 150 million to 200 million T cells. General study findings and limits: A later analysis linked a missense DCLRE1C variant to TCR beta V- and J-gene trimming.

Though nominally healthy at sampling, donors likely had unrecorded immune exposures. Germline V lookup: CDR1 SGHRS, CDR2 YFSETQ. The CDR3 is 14 residues long. V was shortened by 0 bases and J by 3 bases, with 10 bases between the two germline ends. Primers for the PCR totalled 60 Vbeta and 13 Jbeta. Per the original data handling: It was a later analysis that counted about 80 million unique TCR beta chains, of which around 11 million were shared. This table comes from immunoSEQ multiplex PCR, and its TCRdb copy is limited to in-frame clones, with some not included. That table gives V, J and clone size, and the DNA gave D and trimming. The listing records about 110,000 clones.

The sequence derives from a man in his forties in good health and CMV-seropositive. The sequenced sample was PBMCs. This chain connects TRBV5-1 to TRBJ2-7; the D gene is possibly TRBD1 (6 bases). The CDR3 protein is CASSLVQGIYEQYF. Here the CDR3 DNA reads TGCGCCAGCAGCTTGGTTCAGGGGATCTACGAGCAGTACTTC.